Below are 10 T cell receptor beta chains sequenced from a single sample in a study of shared clonotypes between healthy human individuals. Here immunoSEQ multiplex PCR was the method, and the copy in TCRdb shows in-frame clones only, minus some. This sample yields 850,000 to 1,200,000 clones, of which roughly 75% are seen a single time; over 1.3% belongs to the top ten. The sequencing input was memory CD4+ T cells sorted from blood. Subset indicated: CD45RA-negative fraction. These receptors were collected from a man aged 18 to 30 in good health.

With regard to this clone: The junction departs from the called germline gene at one end, perhaps through a read error. The chain couples TRBV28 to TRBJ2-6; 8 bases match TRBD1. CDR1 and CDR2 (germline): MDHEN, SYDVKM. The CDR3 loop spans 16 amino acids. The chain's CDR3 is CASSLGTGSWANVLTF. CDR3 nucleotide sequence: TGTGCCAGCAGTTTAGGGACAGGCTCTTGGGCCAACGTCCTGACTTTC.

Here the CDR3 reads CASSPRGGGEGEQFF. The CDR3 bases are TGTGCCAGCTCACCCCGCGGAGGGGGAGAAGGGGAGCAGTTCTTC. The J gene is TRBJ2-1, the V gene TRBV18; D might be TRBD1 or TRBD2, each matching 6 bases. The CDR3 totals 15 residues. Between the trimmed V and J ends, which lost 3 bases and 10 bases, there was a span of 19 bases. Germline V CDR1 and CDR2: KGHSH, LQKENI.

This clone was seen more than once but under ten times. The CDR3: CAWSEWGQGDNQPQHF. CDR3 nucleotide sequence: TGTGCCTGGAGTGAGTGGGGACAGGGGGATAATCAGCCCCAGCATTTT. J is TRBJ1-5 and V is TRBV30; 11 nucleotides agree with TRBD1. Unmatched junction bases numbered 6, after V lost 1 base and J lost 4 bases. The CDR3 is made up of 16 amino acids. From germline, CDR1 is GTSNPN and CDR2 SVGIG (reference sequence).

A word on this clone: This specimen includes other DNA sequences encoding the same CDR3. The CDR3 DNA reads TGTGCCAGCAGTGTAAGGGAGAACACTGAAGCTTTCTTT. Translation gives CASSVRENTEAFF. This chain uses TRBV2 with TRBJ1-1; D call uncertain. CDR1 SNHLY and CDR2 FYNNEI come from the germline V gene. V shed 4 bases and J shed 1 base, with 7 bases lying between them. CDR3 size: 13 residues.

The chain recombines TRBV28 with TRBJ2-7, with D uncertain. This CDR3 contains 12 residues. The ends were cut back, 3 bases at V and 6 bases at J, with 9 bases in the middle. Germline lookup yields CDR1 MDHEN and CDR2 SYDVKM. This CDR3 reads CASSLPRGEQYF. DNA of the CDR3: TGTGCCAGCAGTTTGCCTCGTGGCGAGCAGTACTTC.

This clone was detected only a few times. The rearrangement uses TRBV7-9 and TRBJ2-7, with TRBD2 identical over 10 bases. J was trimmed by 6 bases and V by 5 bases; bases with no gene match: 10. Germline loops: CDR1 SEHNR, CDR2 FQNEAQ (reference sequence). This CDR3 region has 15 residues. As DNA, the CDR3 is TGTGCCAGCAGCCCGAAGGGACAGCGGGAGGGCGAGCAGTACTTC. Translated: CASSPKGQREGEQYF.

Points on this clone: Other DNA sequences within the sample encode an identical CDR3. The chain is built from TRBV5-6 and TRBJ2-5; no definite D call. Germline V lookup: CDR1 SGHDT, CDR2 YYEEEE. The CDR3 is 15 residues long. V was shortened by 0 bases and J by 1 base, with 10 bases between the two germline ends. This CDR3 reads CASSLAPGAQETQYF. CDR3 coding DNA: TGTGCCAGCAGCTTGGCCCCAGGTGCCCAAGAGACCCAGTACTTC.

This clone was seen repeatedly, ten times or more. V and J are TRBV30 and TRBJ1-2; 10 nucleotides agree with TRBD1. The CDR3 consists of 14 residues. Germline values: CDR1 GTSNPN, CDR2 SVGIG (reference sequence). With V trimmed by 2 bases and J by 10 bases, 10 bases remained unmatched. The CDR3: CAWSFARQGADYTF. DNA of the CDR3: TGTGCCTGGAGTTTCGCCCGACAGGGGGCGGACTACACCTTC.

This clone was seen repeatedly, ten times or more. The gene calls are TRBV7-2 and TRBJ2-5; D not resolved. Germline V lookup: CDR1 SGHTA, CDR2 FQGNSA. The V end lost 2 bases, the J end lost 4 bases, and 5 bases lay between the germline ends. CDR3 size: 12 residues. The CDR3 here is CASSLSGETQYF. CDR3 coding DNA: TGTGCCAGCAGCTTATCCGGAGAGACCCAGTACTTC.

This chain links TRBV5-1 with TRBJ1-6; 9 positions match TRBD1. CDR1 SGHRS and CDR2 YFSETQ come from the germline V gene. V dropped 2 bases and J dropped 7; count of bases not matched to a gene: 4. The CDR3 is made up of 15 amino acids. The CDR3 loop is CASSLRTGDNSPLHF. In DNA, the CDR3 is TGCGCCAGCAGCTTACGGACAGGGGACAATTCACCCCTCCACTTT.